These T cell receptor beta chains were read from a single sample in a study of blood T cell repertoires in COVID-19. Some clones are missing from TCRdb's copy, which holds only in-frame ones; the method was immunoSEQ multiplex PCR. Of 400,000 or so clones listed, roughly 88% are singletons. The sequenced sample was PBMCs or T cells enriched from blood (not recorded which). These receptors were collected from a man between 18 and 29 years old who had recovered from COVID-19. CDR3s include the opening cysteine and the closing phenylalanine or tryptophan. The order of the fields is J gene, V gene, CDR3 protein.

TRBJ1-4 | TRBV10-3 | CAISEGRTGEGEKLFF
TRBJ2-1 | TRBV19 | CASSIDPGNSYNEQFF
TRBJ2-6 | TRBV18 | CASSPVISGANVLTF
TRBJ1-4 | TRBV7-9 | CASTLQGAGEKLFF
TRBJ1-4 | TRBV28 | CASSLGQVNEKLFF
TRBJ1-2 | TRBV28 | CASSLGGSYGYTF
TRBJ1-2 | TRBV5-1 | CASSLAAGTKGYTF
TRBJ1-1 | TRBV7-9 | CASGAGGANTEAFF
TRBJ2-7 | TRBV27 | CASSRVGTKNNEQYF
TRBJ2-1 | TRBV18 | CASSPRTGYNEQFF
TRBJ2-7 | TRBV30 | CAWTGETYEQYF
TRBJ1-6 | TRBV19 | CASSPWRGNSPLHF